The clone carrying this T cell receptor (beta chain) was detected many times. Antigen: not known. With 0 bases removed from V and 6 bases from J, the gap between germline ends came to 3 bases. The CDR3 extends over 12 amino acids. Germline CDR1 reads MNHNY; CDR2 reads SVGAGI (reference sequence). PCR was performed a second time for about 7 to 11 cycles using a sample-barcoded 5' primer and a J-beta primer mix. TCRdb independently ran MiXCR on the 5' RACE reads; one entry per CDR3 protein. The data show about 1.6 million distinct CDR3 sequences, around 36% seen once. The record originates from a study of blood T cells in healthy people across ages. Study findings and constraints: Both naive CD4+ cell counts and diversity were greater in long-lived donors than in aged donors. Unsorted PBMC material precluded a definitive naive versus antigen-experienced comparison.

The receptor was isolated from a woman aged 25 to 45 in good health. The sequenced material came from blood. The chain uses TRBV6-6 and TRBJ2-1, with D uncertain. The CDR3 DNA is TGTGCCAGCAGTTACTCGCTCAATGAGCAGTTCTTC. It codes for CASSYSLNEQFF.